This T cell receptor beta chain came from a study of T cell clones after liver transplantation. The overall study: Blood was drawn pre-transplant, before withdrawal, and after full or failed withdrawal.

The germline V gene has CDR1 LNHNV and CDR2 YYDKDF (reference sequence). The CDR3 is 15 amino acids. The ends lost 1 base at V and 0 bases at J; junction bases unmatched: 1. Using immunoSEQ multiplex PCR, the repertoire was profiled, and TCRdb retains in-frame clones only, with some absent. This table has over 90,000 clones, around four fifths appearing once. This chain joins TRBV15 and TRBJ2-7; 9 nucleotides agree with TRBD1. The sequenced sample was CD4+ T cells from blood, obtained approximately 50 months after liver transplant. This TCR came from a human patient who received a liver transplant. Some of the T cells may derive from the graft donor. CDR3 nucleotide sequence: TGTGCCACCAGCAGAGGGGGACAGGGCTCCTACGAGCAGTACTTC. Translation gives CATSRGGQGSYEQYF.